What follows describes a single T cell receptor (beta chain). Its antigen remains unidentified. The record originates from a study of early stage breast cancer tumors. The wider study: Most invasive tumors, about 70% of the 16, were ER+/PR+/HER2-. The ER+/PR+/HER2- tumors included 7 to 9 ductal and a handful of lobular carcinomas.

Study-level findings and limits: Commonly generated sequences made up most enriched TCRB sequences shared between patients. Unsorted bulk genomic DNA sequencing lacked pairing and functional marker data.

Using immunoSEQ multiplex PCR, the repertoire was profiled, and TCRdb retains in-frame clones only, with some absent. The sample records roughly 60,000 clones, about 80% being singletons. This CDR3 comprises 16 residues. Germline CDR1 is SGHNT and CDR2 is YYREEE (reference sequence). The V gene end was trimmed by 0 bases and the J gene end by 1 base; junction bases not matched to a gene: 4. Sequenced input: blood. This sequence was found in a person between 30 and 45 years old with breast cancer. The chain joins TRBV5-4 to TRBJ2-3; 8 positions match TRBD2. The CDR3 is CASSLVAREGTDTQYF. The CDR3, as DNA: TGTGCCAGCAGCTTGGTGGCGCGGGAGGGCACAGATACGCAGTATTTT.